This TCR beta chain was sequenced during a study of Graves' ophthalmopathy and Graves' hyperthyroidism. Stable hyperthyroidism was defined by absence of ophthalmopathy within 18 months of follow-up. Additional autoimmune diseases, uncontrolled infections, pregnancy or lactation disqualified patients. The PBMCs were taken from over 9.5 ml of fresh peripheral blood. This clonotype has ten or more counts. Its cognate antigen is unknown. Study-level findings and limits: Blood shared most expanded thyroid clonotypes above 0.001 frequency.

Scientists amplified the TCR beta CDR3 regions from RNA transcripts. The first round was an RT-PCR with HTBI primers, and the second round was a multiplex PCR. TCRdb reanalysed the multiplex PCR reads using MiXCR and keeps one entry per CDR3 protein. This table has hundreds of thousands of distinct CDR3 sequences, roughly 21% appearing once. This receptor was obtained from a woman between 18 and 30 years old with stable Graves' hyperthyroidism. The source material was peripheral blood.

The CDR3 here is CSVDGDRGPYGYTF. The CDR3 region has the DNA TGCAGCGTTGACGGCGACAGGGGACCTTATGGCTACACCTTC. The rearrangement links TRBV29-1 to TRBJ1-2; 8 bases line up with TRBD1. CDR3 length: 14 residues. Germline-derived CDR1 and CDR2 are SQVTM and ANQGSEA. Germline trimming cut 3 bases from V and 5 bases from J; bases unmatched to any gene: 8.